This TCR beta chain appears in the sequencing data of a study of blood T cell repertoires in COVID-19. Study-wide background: From the United States, Italy and Spain came samples of acute and convalescent COVID-19. T cells, B-cell-depleted T cells, or PBMCs provided the cDNA or gDNA that served as material.

Germline assignment: CDR1 SGHVS and CDR2 FQNEAQ. CDR3 length: 15 amino acids. V trimming: 1 base; J trimming: 6 bases; junction bases outside the gene matches: 6. Authors' processing steps: The authors estimated nucleated cell counts from reference gene primer amplification. Here immunoSEQ multiplex PCR was the method, and the copy in TCRdb shows in-frame clones only, minus some. The V and J calls and the clone size are those of that table, but D and trimming were determined from the DNA. The sample includes roughly 40,000 clones, about 82% of them seen just once. The specimen was peripheral blood. V usage is TRBV7-8 and J usage is TRBJ1-2; 9 nucleotides align to TRBD1. The TCR sequence derives from a human donor in a cohort sampled during active COVID-19. CDR3 bases: TGTGCCAGCAGCTTAGAAGTGGACAGGGGCAATGGCTACACCTTC. Protein product: CASSLEVDRGNGYTF.